The following is a T cell receptor beta chain sequence with its context. This sample stems from a study of blood T cell repertoires in COVID-19. In the study overall: Specimens from acute and convalescent COVID-19 originated in the United States, Italy and Spain. PBMCs, B-cell-depleted T cells, or T cells were the source of the cDNA or gDNA that made up the material.

Original methodology: It was from reference gene primer amplification that nucleated cell counts were estimated. The data were produced by immunoSEQ multiplex PCR, yet TCRdb's version contains in-frame clones alone and is incomplete. That table supplies the V and J calls and clone size; D and trimming were determined from the DNA. The profile shows roughly 84,000 clones, about four fifths of them singletons. The germline V and J ends were trimmed by 0 bases and 3 bases, with 17 bases remaining between them. From germline, CDR1 is LGHNA and CDR2 YSLEER. This CDR3 has 17 residues. Input material: peripheral blood. The clonotype originates from a woman aged 40 to 50 with active or convalescent COVID-19. The chain combines TRBV4-3 with TRBJ1-2, with D tentatively TRBD1 (5 bases). The chain's CDR3 is CASSQDPGGADHYGYTF. The CDR3 region has the DNA TGCGCCAGCAGCCAAGATCCGGGCGGGGCAGATCACTATGGCTACACCTTC.